This TCR beta chain was observed in a study of cytomegalovirus exposure and HLA in healthy donors. Study outcomes and limitations: Later, an analysis showed that TCR beta chains associated with HLA were more clonally expanded than others that were equally common. Most TCR beta V segments were productive about 90% or about 30% of the time in an earlier analysis.

In the PCR, 60 Vbeta and 13 Jbeta primers were used. Only in-frame clones appear in the TCRdb table, and some are missing; sequencing was by immunoSEQ multiplex PCR. The sample comprises some 150,000 clones, under 85% of which are singletons, and around 3.2% rests with the top ten. As regards this clone: Its antigen is as yet unknown.

This CDR3 is 15 amino acids long. The germline V gene has CDR1 MDHEN and CDR2 SYDVKM. V was pared by 1 base and J by 6 bases, with 6 bases of the junction left unmatched. The sequencing sample was made of PBMCs. This chain joins TRBV28 and TRBJ1-2, with 9 positions matching TRBD1. The receptor comes from a female donor in good health and CMV-seronegative. CDR3 amino acids: CASSLSVGTGNGYTF. CDR3 DNA sequence: TGTGCCAGCAGTTTATCCGTCGGGACAGGGAATGGCTACACCTTC.